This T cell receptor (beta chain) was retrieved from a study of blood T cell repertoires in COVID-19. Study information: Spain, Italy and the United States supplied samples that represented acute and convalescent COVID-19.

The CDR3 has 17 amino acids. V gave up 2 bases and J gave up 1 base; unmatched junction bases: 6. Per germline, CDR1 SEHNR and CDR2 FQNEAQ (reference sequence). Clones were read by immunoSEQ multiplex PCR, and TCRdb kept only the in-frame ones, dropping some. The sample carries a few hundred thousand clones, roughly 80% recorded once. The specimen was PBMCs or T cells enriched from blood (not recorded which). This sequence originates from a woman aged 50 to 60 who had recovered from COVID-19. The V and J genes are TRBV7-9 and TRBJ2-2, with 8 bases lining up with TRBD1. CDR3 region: CASSLLAGQGNTGELFF. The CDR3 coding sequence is TGTGCCAGCAGCTTATTGGCAGGACAGGGGAACACCGGGGAGCTGTTTTTT.